A single sample gave rise to the 5 T cell receptor beta chains below, sequenced in a study of CD8 T cell repertoires and HIV-1 epitope variants. TCRdb keeps only in-frame clones here, not all; method: immunoSEQ multiplex PCR. The sample has approximately 90,000 clones; around 67% are singletons. Sequenced sample: uncultured baseline CD8+ T cells from peripheral blood mononuclear cells (PBMCs). Source of these receptors: a male donor with HIV.

This clone was detected once. This sequence joins TRBV6-6 and TRBJ1-5; D gene uncertain. Trimming removed 10 bases from V and 0 bases from J, with 13 bases in between. The germline V gene encodes CDR1 MNHNY and CDR2 SVGAGI (reference sequence). The CDR3 is 14 amino acids. In nucleotides, the CDR3 is TGTGCCACCAGGACGGACTATAGCAATCAGCCCCAGCATTTT. Translating gives CATRTDYSNQPQHF.

The genes are TRBV28 and TRBJ1-5; D is unresolved. CDR1 is MDHEN, CDR2 SYDVKM, per germline. The CDR3 runs to 13 residues. The ends were cut back, 10 bases at V and 6 bases at J, with 16 bases in the middle. CDR3 region: CAIRGLPGQPQHF. The DNA for the CDR3 is TGTGCCATCCGAGGCCTGCCGGGTCAGCCCCAGCATTTT. Full variable domain (rest looked up from reference TRBV28 and TRBJ1-5): DVKVTQSSRYLVKRTGEKVFLECVQDMDHENMFWYRQDPGLGLRLIYFSYDVKMKEKGDIPEGYSVSREKKERFSLILESASTNQTSMYLCAIRGLPGQPQHFGDGTRLSIL.

This chain links TRBV19 with TRBJ2-7, with 7 positions matching TRBD1. The CDR3 length is 14 residues. V shed 6 bases and J 3 bases; nucleotides not matched to a gene: 8. The germline V gene encodes CDR1 LNHDA and CDR2 SQIVND (reference sequence). CDR3 protein: CASSPGQNLYEQYF. In DNA, the CDR3 is TGTGCCAGTAGCCCGGGACAGAACCTCTACGAGCAGTACTTC.

The V call is TRBV7-2, the J call TRBJ2-1, with D perhaps TRBD2 (5 bases). The germline V gene encodes CDR1 SGHTA and CDR2 FQGNSA. V shed 4 bases and J shed 7 bases, with 11 bases lying between them. The CDR3 totals 13 residues. The CDR3 DNA follows: TGTGCCAGCAGCTACGGACTCTCAAATGAGCAGTTCTTC. Translating gives CASSYGLSNEQFF.

V gene TRBV4-1 combines with J gene TRBJ2-7; 9 bases map to TRBD1. CDR1 is MGHRA and CDR2 is YSYEKL in the germline V gene. This CDR3 is 19 amino acids long. Trimming took 4 bases from V and 4 from J; bases not matched to a gene: 20. CDR3 amino acids: CASSPGRIGTGLKRYEQYF. The CDR3 DNA follows: TGCGCCAGCAGCCCCGGAAGAATTGGGACAGGGTTAAAGCGGTACGAGCAGTACTTC.